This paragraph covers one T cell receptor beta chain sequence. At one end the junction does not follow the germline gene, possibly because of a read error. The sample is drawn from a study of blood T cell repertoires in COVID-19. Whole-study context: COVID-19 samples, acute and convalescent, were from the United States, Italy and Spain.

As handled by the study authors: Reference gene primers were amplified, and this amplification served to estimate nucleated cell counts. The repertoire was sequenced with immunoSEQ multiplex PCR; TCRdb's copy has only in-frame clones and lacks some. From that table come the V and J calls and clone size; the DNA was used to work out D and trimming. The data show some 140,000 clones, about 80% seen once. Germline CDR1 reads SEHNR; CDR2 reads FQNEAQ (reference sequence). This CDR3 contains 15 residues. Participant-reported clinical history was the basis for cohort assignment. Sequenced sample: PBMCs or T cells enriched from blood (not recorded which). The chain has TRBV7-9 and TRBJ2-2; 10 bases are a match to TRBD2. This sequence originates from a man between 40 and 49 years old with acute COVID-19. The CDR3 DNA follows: TGTGCCAGCAGCTCGGGACTAGCGAAAACCGGGGAGCTGTTTTTT. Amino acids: CASSSGLAKTGELFF.